The rows below give T cell receptor beta chains drawn from one sample of a study of cytomegalovirus exposure and HLA in healthy donors. Assay: immunoSEQ multiplex PCR; the TCRdb copy retains only in-frame clones and omits some. The profile shows 200,000 or so clones, roughly 76% of them singletons. The specimen was PBMCs. The receptors stem from a woman in her 30s in good health and CMV-seropositive. The CDR3 runs from the conserved cysteine through the conserved F or W. Fields, in order: V gene, J gene, D gene, clone size, CDR3 DNA, CDR3 protein. A D gene is named only where the DNA matches it firmly. Part of the rows lack a size; the others show once, few, many or a class for expanded clones.

V gene: TRBV27
J gene: TRBJ2-3
D gene: TRBD1
clone size: NA
CDR3 DNA: TGTGCCAGCACCCCACACGGACAGGGGTCCAAAGATACGCAGTATTTT
CDR3 protein: CASTPHGQGSKDTQYF

V gene: TRBV6-5
J gene: TRBJ2-3
D gene: NA
clone size: NA
CDR3 DNA: TGTGCCAGCAGTTACGGCGATACGCAGTATTTT
CDR3 protein: CASSYGDTQYF

V gene: TRBV14
J gene: TRBJ2-6
D gene: NA
clone size: NA
CDR3 DNA: TGTGCCAGCAGCCAACAGGGCTTAGGGGCCAACGTCCTGACTTTC
CDR3 protein: CASSQQGLGANVLTF

V gene: TRBV27
J gene: TRBJ2-2
D gene: NA
clone size: NA
CDR3 DNA: TGTGCCAGCAGTCCGTACACCGGGGAGCTGTTTTTT
CDR3 protein: CASSPYTGELFF

V gene: TRBV11-3
J gene: TRBJ2-1
D gene: TRBD2
clone size: NA
CDR3 DNA: TGTGCCAGCAGCCCGGGACTAGACAATGAGCAGTTCTTC
CDR3 protein: CASSPGLDNEQFF

V gene: TRBV15
J gene: TRBJ1-1
D gene: NA
clone size: NA
CDR3 DNA: TGTGCCACCAGCAGAGATTCGGGGGGCGTAGACTTT
CDR3 protein: CATSRDSGGVDF

V gene: TRBV18
J gene: TRBJ2-7
D gene: NA
clone size: NA
CDR3 DNA: TGTGCCAGCTCACCCTTCCGGGGTCACGAGCAGTACTTC
CDR3 protein: CASSPFRGHEQYF

V gene: TRBV10-3
J gene: TRBJ1-3
D gene: TRBD1
clone size: NA
CDR3 DNA: TGTGCCATCAGTGAGGGACAGGTAAACTCTGGAAACACCATATATTTT
CDR3 protein: CAISEGQVNSGNTIYF

V gene: TRBV6-1
J gene: TRBJ2-7
D gene: NA
clone size: NA
CDR3 DNA: TGTGCCAGCAGTGAAGCGCGGGGGCCCTCTCGAAGGGACGAGCAGTACTTC
CDR3 protein: CASSEARGPSRRDEQYF

V gene: TRBV28
J gene: TRBJ2-5
D gene: TRBD1
clone size: NA
CDR3 DNA: TGTGCCAGCCTCAAAGGGGGACAGGGGGCGAAGACCCAGTACTTC
CDR3 protein: CASLKGGQGAKTQYF

V gene: TRBV6-5
J gene: TRBJ2-1
D gene: NA
clone size: NA
CDR3 DNA: TGTGCCAGCAGTTACTCGAGTTTTAGCTCCTACAATGAGCAGTTCTTC
CDR3 protein: CASSYSSFSSYNEQFF

V gene: TRBV6-1
J gene: TRBJ2-7
D gene: TRBD2
clone size: NA
CDR3 DNA: TGTGCCAGCAGTGAACCCGGGACTAGCGGCTCCTACGAGCAGTACTTC
CDR3 protein: CASSEPGTSGSYEQYF

V gene: TRBV7-9
J gene: TRBJ1-5
D gene: TRBD1
clone size: NA
CDR3 DNA: TGTGCCAGCAGCTTAGCGCAATATCAGGGGGATGGCAATCAGCCCCAGCATTTT
CDR3 protein: CASSLAQYQGDGNQPQHF

V gene: TRBV28
J gene: TRBJ2-7
D gene: NA
clone size: NA
CDR3 DNA: TGTGCCAGCAAAAGAGAGCGGGCCCGTTACTACGAGCAGTACTTC
CDR3 protein: CASKRERARYYEQYF

V gene: TRBV27
J gene: TRBJ2-3
D gene: NA
clone size: NA
CDR3 DNA: TGTGCCAGCTCGGGACTCGAGGGCACAGATACGCAGTATTTT
CDR3 protein: CASSGLEGTDTQYF

V gene: TRBV25-1
J gene: TRBJ2-6
D gene: TRBD1
clone size: NA
CDR3 DNA: TGTGCCAGCAGTGGCAACAGGGGCTCTGGGGCCAACGTCCTGACTTTC
CDR3 protein: CASSGNRGSGANVLTF

V gene: TRBV4-3
J gene: TRBJ1-5
D gene: NA
clone size: NA
CDR3 DNA: TGCGCCAGCAGCCAAGAATCGGGACAGCCCCAGCATTTT
CDR3 protein: CASSQESGQPQHF

V gene: TRBV5-5
J gene: TRBJ2-7
D gene: NA
clone size: NA
CDR3 DNA: TGTGCCAGCAGCCTTCTGGGCAGCTCCTACGAGCAGTACTTC
CDR3 protein: CASSLLGSSYEQYF

V gene: TRBV18
J gene: TRBJ1-3
D gene: NA
clone size: NA
CDR3 DNA: TGTGCCAGCTCACCACCAGACTGGAGCTCTGGAAACACCATATATTTT
CDR3 protein: CASSPPDWSSGNTIYF

V gene: TRBV30
J gene: TRBJ2-7
D gene: TRBD1
clone size: NA
CDR3 DNA: TGTGCCTGGAGTGCATACAGGGGCCTCGAGCAGTACTTC
CDR3 protein: CAWSAYRGLEQYF

V gene: TRBV5-1
J gene: TRBJ1-4
D gene: NA
clone size: NA
CDR3 DNA: TGCGCCAGCAGCCCCTCGACAGTGACGGGAGGCGAAAAACTGTTTTTT
CDR3 protein: CASSPSTVTGGEKLFF

V gene: TRBV29-1
J gene: TRBJ2-1
D gene: TRBD1
clone size: NA
CDR3 DNA: TGCAGCGTCCCGGACAGGGGGGACAATGAGCAGTTCTTC
CDR3 protein: CSVPDRGDNEQFF

V gene: TRBV4-3
J gene: TRBJ1-1
D gene: NA
clone size: NA
CDR3 DNA: TGCGCCAGCAGCCACCGGGACACGACTGAAGCTTTCTTT
CDR3 protein: CASSHRDTTEAFF

V gene: TRBV6-4
J gene: TRBJ2-3
D gene: TRBD1
clone size: few
CDR3 DNA: TGTGCCAGCAGAGGACAGGGGGCAACAGATACGCAGTATTTT
CDR3 protein: CASRGQGATDTQYF

V gene: TRBV19
J gene: TRBJ1-5
D gene: NA
clone size: NA
CDR3 DNA: TGTGCCAGTAGCAAGAGGGATCAGCCCCAGCATTTT
CDR3 protein: CASSKRDQPQHF

V gene: TRBV4-2
J gene: TRBJ1-4
D gene: NA
clone size: NA
CDR3 DNA: TGTGCCAGCAGCCAACTCGCAACTAATGAAAAACTGTTTTTT
CDR3 protein: CASSQLATNEKLFF

V gene: TRBV13
J gene: TRBJ1-2
D gene: TRBD1
clone size: NA
CDR3 DNA: TGTGCCAGCAGCTTAGGGACAGGGAACTATGGCTACACCTTC
CDR3 protein: CASSLGTGNYGYTF

V gene: TRBV7-2
J gene: TRBJ2-7
D gene: NA
clone size: NA
CDR3 DNA: TGTGCCAGCAGCTTAGGTATATTGGAGGTCGGGCAGTACTTC
CDR3 protein: CASSLGILEVGQYF

V gene: TRBV6-5
J gene: TRBJ1-1
D gene: TRBD1
clone size: NA
CDR3 DNA: TGTGCCAGCAGTTACCGACAGGGTGAAGCTTTCTTT
CDR3 protein: CASSYRQGEAFF

V gene: TRBV2
J gene: TRBJ1-1
D gene: TRBD1
clone size: NA
CDR3 DNA: TGTGCCAGCAGTGAAGGGACAGGGGGCACCGAAGCTTTCTTT
CDR3 protein: CASSEGTGGTEAFF

V gene: TRBV11-1
J gene: TRBJ1-1
D gene: TRBD1
clone size: NA
CDR3 DNA: TGTGCCAGCAGCCCCCGACAGGGAATCGAAGCTTTCTTT
CDR3 protein: CASSPRQGIEAFF

V gene: TRBV18
J gene: TRBJ1-1
D gene: NA
clone size: NA
CDR3 DNA: TGTGCCAGCTCACCGGGGCCAACCTTGGACACTGAAGCTTTCTTT
CDR3 protein: CASSPGPTLDTEAFF

V gene: TRBV2
J gene: TRBJ2-3
D gene: TRBD1
clone size: NA
CDR3 DNA: TGTGCCAGCAGTGAAGCTGGGACAGGGCACACAGATACGCAGTATTTT
CDR3 protein: CASSEAGTGHTDTQYF

V gene: TRBV6-6
J gene: TRBJ1-1
D gene: NA
clone size: NA
CDR3 DNA: TGTGCCAGCAGTTACAGGGGCGGGAACACTGAAGCTTTCTTT
CDR3 protein: CASSYRGGNTEAFF

V gene: TRBV25-1
J gene: TRBJ1-2
D gene: TRBD1
clone size: NA
CDR3 DNA: TGTGCCAGCATAGGTAGGGACAGGGGGTCCCGAGGCTACACCTTC
CDR3 protein: CASIGRDRGSRGYTF

V gene: TRBV6-1
J gene: TRBJ2-7
D gene: NA
clone size: NA
CDR3 DNA: TGTGCCAGCACCCTGGGACTGAACTACGAGCAGTACTTC
CDR3 protein: CASTLGLNYEQYF

V gene: TRBV6-5
J gene: TRBJ1-2
D gene: NA
clone size: few
CDR3 DNA: TGTGCCAGCACCAAGGGAGCAGGCTACACCTTC
CDR3 protein: CASTKGAGYTF

V gene: TRBV27
J gene: TRBJ1-3
D gene: NA
clone size: NA
CDR3 DNA: TGTGCCAGCAAAGCGCCAGCCTCTGGAAACACCATATATTTT
CDR3 protein: CASKAPASGNTIYF

V gene: TRBV5-1
J gene: TRBJ2-3
D gene: TRBD2
clone size: NA
CDR3 DNA: TGCGCCAGCAGCGCGACTAGCGGGAGAGTAGATACGCAGTATTTT
CDR3 protein: CASSATSGRVDTQYF

V gene: TRBV7-2
J gene: TRBJ1-2
D gene: TRBD1
clone size: NA
CDR3 DNA: TGTGCCAGCAGCCCCCGGGACAGGGGATATGGCTACACCTTC
CDR3 protein: CASSPRDRGYGYTF

V gene: TRBV30
J gene: TRBJ1-4
D gene: NA
clone size: NA
CDR3 DNA: TGTGCCCAACGGGGGGCAACTAATGAAAAACTGTTTTTT
CDR3 protein: CAQRGATNEKLFF

V gene: TRBV5-6
J gene: TRBJ2-7
D gene: NA
clone size: few
CDR3 DNA: TGTGCCAGCAGGGCCACCGGGAAGGCCTACGAGCAGTACTTC
CDR3 protein: CASRATGKAYEQYF

V gene: TRBV4-2
J gene: TRBJ2-2
D gene: NA
clone size: NA
CDR3 DNA: TGTGCCAGCAGCCCGACGACCAGGGGAGACACCGGGGAGCTGTTTTTT
CDR3 protein: CASSPTTRGDTGELFF

V gene: TRBV7-2
J gene: TRBJ2-2
D gene: NA
clone size: NA
CDR3 DNA: TGTGCCAGCAGCTTAGCTGGGCGGGCGAACACCGGGGAGCTGTTTTTT
CDR3 protein: CASSLAGRANTGELFF

V gene: TRBV6-1
J gene: TRBJ2-7
D gene: NA
clone size: NA
CDR3 DNA: TGTGCCAGCAGTGAAGTGAGGGCCGGCGAGCAGTACTTC
CDR3 protein: CASSEVRAGEQYF

V gene: TRBV29-1
J gene: TRBJ2-1
D gene: NA
clone size: once
CDR3 DNA: TGCAGCGTTAACGGGGCCTACAATGAGCAGTTCTTC
CDR3 protein: CSVNGAYNEQFF

V gene: TRBV5-6
J gene: TRBJ2-7
D gene: TRBD1
clone size: NA
CDR3 DNA: TGTGCCAGCAGCAGGGGACAGGGGTACGAGCAGTACTTC
CDR3 protein: CASSRGQGYEQYF

V gene: TRBV15
J gene: TRBJ1-6
D gene: NA
clone size: NA
CDR3 DNA: TGTGCCACCAGCAGAGATTCGACAGATAATTCACCCCTCCACTTT
CDR3 protein: CATSRDSTDNSPLHF

V gene: TRBV5-1
J gene: TRBJ1-2
D gene: TRBD1
clone size: few
CDR3 DNA: TGCGCCAGCAGCGTCTCGACAGGGGACTATGGCTACACCTTC
CDR3 protein: CASSVSTGDYGYTF

V gene: TRBV28
J gene: TRBJ2-5
D gene: TRBD2
clone size: NA
CDR3 DNA: TGTGCCAGCAGTTCTGGACTAGCAGCGTCGGGGATGGCCCAGTACTTC
CDR3 protein: CASSSGLAASGMAQYF

V gene: TRBV18
J gene: TRBJ2-3
D gene: NA
clone size: NA
CDR3 DNA: TGTGCCAGCTCACTTCTCGAAGTAATGGGGCCAGATACGCAGTATTTT
CDR3 protein: CASSLLEVMGPDTQYF

V gene: TRBV29-1
J gene: TRBJ1-2
D gene: NA
clone size: NA
CDR3 DNA: TGCAGCGTTGACCCCCAGGACTATGGCTACACCTTC
CDR3 protein: CSVDPQDYGYTF

V gene: TRBV7-2
J gene: TRBJ2-3
D gene: NA
clone size: NA
CDR3 DNA: TGTGCCAGCAGCTTAGAAGTCAGGGGCTGGACAGATACGCAGTATTTT
CDR3 protein: CASSLEVRGWTDTQYF

V gene: TRBV28
J gene: TRBJ1-6
D gene: NA
clone size: once
CDR3 DNA: TGTGCCAGCAGTTCCCCCGGACAGTTACAGAATTCACCCCTCCACTTT
CDR3 protein: CASSSPGQLQNSPLHF